The rows below give T cell receptor beta chains drawn from one sample of a study of sequential checkpoint blockade in melanoma. Here immunoSEQ multiplex PCR was the method, and the copy in TCRdb shows in-frame clones only, minus some. The sample holds 30,000 or so clones, approximately 82% seen once. The specimen was CD8+ T cells sorted from blood (inferred from file names), collected from a patient given nivolumab and ipilimumab in sequence. The receptors shown here come from a human donor with melanoma. Each CDR3 is given with its conserved first and last residue. A D gene is named only where the DNA matches it firmly. Clone size is stated in some rows and not others, as once, few, many or a class when expanded.

cdr3_length: 14
d_call: NA
j_call: TRBJ1-5
v_call: TRBV5-1
clone_size: NA
cdr3_aa: CASSLGGGTQPQHF
cdr3_nt: TGCGCCAGCAGCTTGGGTGGAGGTACTCAGCCCCAGCATTTT

cdr3_length: 16
d_call: TRBD2
j_call: TRBJ2-3
v_call: TRBV10-2
clone_size: once
cdr3_aa: CASRPFRGGSTDTQYF
cdr3_nt: TGCGCCAGCAGACCTTTTCGGGGGGGCTCTACAGATACGCAGTATTTT

cdr3_length: 13
d_call: NA
j_call: TRBJ2-7
v_call: TRBV19
clone_size: few
cdr3_aa: CASSTQGLDEQYF
cdr3_nt: TGTGCCAGTAGTACTCAGGGTCTGGACGAGCAGTACTTC

cdr3_length: 14
d_call: TRBD2
j_call: TRBJ2-7
v_call: TRBV28
clone_size: NA
cdr3_aa: CASSASGSSYEQYF
cdr3_nt: TGTGCCAGCAGTGCTAGCGGGAGCTCCTACGAGCAGTACTTC

cdr3_length: 15
d_call: TRBD1
j_call: TRBJ2-5
v_call: TRBV7-9
clone_size: NA
cdr3_aa: CASSSPGTEQETQYF
cdr3_nt: TGTGCCAGCAGCTCCCCCGGGACAGAGCAAGAGACCCAGTACTTC

cdr3_length: 15
d_call: TRBD1
j_call: TRBJ2-7
v_call: TRBV19
clone_size: few
cdr3_aa: CASSTRGTGVYEQYF
cdr3_nt: TGTGCCAGTAGTACTCGAGGGACAGGGGTCTACGAGCAGTACTTC

cdr3_length: 15
d_call: TRBD2
j_call: TRBJ2-1
v_call: TRBV13
clone_size: NA
cdr3_aa: CASSPGTSGPNEQFF
cdr3_nt: TGTGCCAGCAGCCCGGGGACTAGCGGGCCTAATGAGCAGTTCTTC

cdr3_length: 17
d_call: TRBD2
j_call: TRBJ2-1
v_call: TRBV10-3
clone_size: few
cdr3_aa: CAISESPLADFGNEQFF
cdr3_nt: TGTGCCATCAGTGAGTCCCCCCTAGCGGACTTTGGAAATGAGCAGTTCTTC

cdr3_length: 15
d_call: TRBD1
j_call: TRBJ1-2
v_call: TRBV5-1
clone_size: NA
cdr3_aa: CASSLGQGLNYGYTF
cdr3_nt: TGCGCCAGCAGCTTGGGACAGGGCCTAAACTATGGCTACACCTTC

cdr3_length: 13
d_call: NA
j_call: TRBJ2-7
v_call: TRBV9
clone_size: many
cdr3_aa: CASSGRDEYEQYF
cdr3_nt: TGTGCCAGCAGCGGGAGGGACGAGTACGAGCAGTACTTC

cdr3_length: 13
d_call: TRBD2
j_call: TRBJ2-5
v_call: TRBV28
clone_size: NA
cdr3_aa: CASSLLALETQYF
cdr3_nt: TGTGCCAGCAGTCTACTAGCGTTAGAGACCCAGTACTTC

cdr3_length: 16
d_call: NA
j_call: TRBJ2-7
v_call: TRBV4-1
clone_size: NA
cdr3_aa: CASSQDVLQAPNEQYF
cdr3_nt: TGCGCCAGCAGCCAAGATGTATTACAGGCCCCCAACGAGCAGTACTTC

cdr3_length: 17
d_call: NA
j_call: TRBJ2-2
v_call: TRBV9
clone_size: NA
cdr3_aa: CASSVEGRASFTGELFF
cdr3_nt: TGTGCCAGCAGCGTAGAAGGCAGGGCAAGTTTCACCGGGGAGCTGTTTTTT